The text below deals with one T cell receptor (beta chain). Only in-frame clones appear in the TCRdb table, and some are missing; sequencing was by immunoSEQ multiplex PCR. The sample holds about 74,000 clones, more than 85% seen once. The J segment lost 2 bases and the V segment lost 4 bases, leaving 3 bases of the junction unmatched. CDR3 size: 17 residues. The V gene's germline CDR1 is SGHRS and CDR2 YFSETQ. This specimen belongs to a study of T cell responses to AZD1222 COVID-19 vaccine. The sequence derives from an adult who received the AZD1222 COVID-19 vaccine. The material sequenced was peripheral blood, taken 28 days after the second AZD1222 dose. V usage is TRBV5-1 and J usage is TRBJ2-6; 13 bases match TRBD2. The CDR3 DNA reads as TGCGCCAGCAGCCTCGGACTAGCGGGAGCTGGGGCCAACGTCCTGACTTTC. This codes for CASSLGLAGAGANVLTF.